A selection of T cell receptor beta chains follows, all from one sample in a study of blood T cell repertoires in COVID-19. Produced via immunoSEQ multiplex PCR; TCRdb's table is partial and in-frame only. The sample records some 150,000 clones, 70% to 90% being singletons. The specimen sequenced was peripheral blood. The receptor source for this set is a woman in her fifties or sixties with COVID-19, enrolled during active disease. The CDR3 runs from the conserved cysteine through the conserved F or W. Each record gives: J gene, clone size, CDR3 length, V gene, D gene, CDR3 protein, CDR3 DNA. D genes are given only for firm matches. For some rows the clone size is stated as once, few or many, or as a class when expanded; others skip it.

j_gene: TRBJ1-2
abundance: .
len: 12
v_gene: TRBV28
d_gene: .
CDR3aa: CASSDEGSGYTF
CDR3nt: TGTGCCAGCAGTGACGAGGGTAGTGGCTACACCTTC

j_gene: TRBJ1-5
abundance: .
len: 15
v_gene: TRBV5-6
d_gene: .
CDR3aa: CASSLLAGINQPQHF
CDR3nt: TGTGCCAGCAGCTTGCTGGCAGGGATCAATCAGCCCCAGCATTTT

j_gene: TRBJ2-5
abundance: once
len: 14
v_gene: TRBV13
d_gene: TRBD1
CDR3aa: CASSGTGSGETQYF
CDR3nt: TGTGCCAGCAGCGGGACAGGGTCCGGGGAGACCCAGTACTTC

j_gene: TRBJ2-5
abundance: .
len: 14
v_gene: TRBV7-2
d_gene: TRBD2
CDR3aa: CASSIAGPGETQYF
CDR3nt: TGTGCCAGCAGTATAGCGGGGCCGGGAGAGACCCAGTACTTC

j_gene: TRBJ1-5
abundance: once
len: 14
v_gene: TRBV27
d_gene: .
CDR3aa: CASSPGQSNQPQHF
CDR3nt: TGTGCCAGCAGTCCAGGACAGTCCAATCAGCCCCAGCATTTT

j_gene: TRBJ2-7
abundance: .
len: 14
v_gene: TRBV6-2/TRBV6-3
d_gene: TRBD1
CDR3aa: CASSSDRGRVEQYF
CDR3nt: TGTGCCAGCAGTTCGGACAGGGGGAGGGTCGAGCAGTACTTC

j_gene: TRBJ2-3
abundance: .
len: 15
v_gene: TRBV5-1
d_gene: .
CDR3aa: CASSLETGRGDTQYF
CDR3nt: TGCGCCAGCAGCTTGGAAACAGGGCGAGGGGATACGCAGTATTTT

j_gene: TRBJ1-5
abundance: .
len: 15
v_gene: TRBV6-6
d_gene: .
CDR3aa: CASGNRDYSNQPQHF
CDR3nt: TGTGCCAGCGGAAACAGGGATTATAGCAATCAGCCCCAGCATTTT

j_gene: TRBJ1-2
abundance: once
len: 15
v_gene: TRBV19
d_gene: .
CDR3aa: CASSIDGTYSGGYTF
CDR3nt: TGTGCCAGTAGTATAGATGGAACATACTCAGGTGGCTACACCTTC

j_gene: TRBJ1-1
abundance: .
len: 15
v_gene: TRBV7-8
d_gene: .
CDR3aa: CASSLTGVWNTEAFF
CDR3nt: TGTGCCAGCAGCTTAACGGGGGTATGGAACACTGAAGCTTTCTTT

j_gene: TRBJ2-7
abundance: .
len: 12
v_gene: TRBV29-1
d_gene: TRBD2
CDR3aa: CSGTRGIHEQYF
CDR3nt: TGCAGCGGGACTAGAGGAATCCACGAGCAGTACTTC

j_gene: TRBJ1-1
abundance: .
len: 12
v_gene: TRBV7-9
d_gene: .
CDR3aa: CASSPGRVEAFF
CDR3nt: TGTGCCAGCAGCCCCGGCAGGGTTGAAGCTTTCTTT

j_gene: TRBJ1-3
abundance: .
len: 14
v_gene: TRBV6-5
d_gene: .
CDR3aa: CASHAGGPGNTIYF
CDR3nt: TGTGCCAGCCATGCGGGAGGTCCTGGAAACACCATATATTTT

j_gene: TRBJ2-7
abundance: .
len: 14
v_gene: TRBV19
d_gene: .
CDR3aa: CASSIKTGSYEQYF
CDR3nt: TGTGCCAGTAGTATTAAGACAGGATCCTACGAGCAGTACTTC

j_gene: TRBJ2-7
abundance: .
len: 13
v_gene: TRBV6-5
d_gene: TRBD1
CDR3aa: CASTQDRAGEQYF
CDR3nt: TGTGCCAGCACCCAGGACAGGGCGGGCGAGCAGTACTTC

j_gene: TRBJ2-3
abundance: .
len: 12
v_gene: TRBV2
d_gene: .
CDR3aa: CASRLTGDTQYF
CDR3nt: TGTGCCAGCAGGTTGACAGGAGATACGCAGTATTTT

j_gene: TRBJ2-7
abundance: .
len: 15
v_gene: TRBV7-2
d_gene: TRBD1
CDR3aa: CASSLDGTGTYEQYF
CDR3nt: TGTGCCAGCAGCTTAGATGGGACAGGGACCTACGAGCAGTACTTC

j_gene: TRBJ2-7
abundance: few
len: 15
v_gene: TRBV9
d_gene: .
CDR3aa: CASSVGVSFGDEQYF
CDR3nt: TGTGCCAGCAGCGTAGGGGTTAGCTTCGGAGACGAGCAGTACTTC

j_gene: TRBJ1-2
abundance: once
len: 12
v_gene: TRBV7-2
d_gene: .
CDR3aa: CASSLGSYGYTF
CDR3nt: TGTGCCAGCAGCTTAGGGAGCTATGGCTACACCTTC

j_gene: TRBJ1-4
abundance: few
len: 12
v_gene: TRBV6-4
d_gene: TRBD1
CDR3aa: CASSTGDEKLFF
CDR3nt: TGTGCCAGCAGTACAGGGGATGAAAAACTGTTTTTT

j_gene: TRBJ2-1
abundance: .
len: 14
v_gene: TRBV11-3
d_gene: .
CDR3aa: CASSPRVSYNEQFF
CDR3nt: TGTGCCAGCAGCCCGAGGGTTTCCTACAATGAGCAGTTCTTC

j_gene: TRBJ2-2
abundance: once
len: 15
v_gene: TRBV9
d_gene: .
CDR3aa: CASSPRPTSSGELFF
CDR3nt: TGTGCCAGCAGCCCCCGGCCGACTAGTTCCGGGGAGCTGTTTTTT

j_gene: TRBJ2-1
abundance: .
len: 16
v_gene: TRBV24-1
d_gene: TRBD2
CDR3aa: CATSDPGLAGESEQFF
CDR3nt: TGTGCCACCAGTGACCCAGGACTAGCGGGAGAAAGTGAGCAGTTCTTC

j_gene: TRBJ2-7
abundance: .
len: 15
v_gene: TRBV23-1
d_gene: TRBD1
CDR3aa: CASSQAGTGGNEQYF
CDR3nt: TGCGCCAGCAGTCAAGCCGGGACAGGGGGCAACGAGCAGTACTTC

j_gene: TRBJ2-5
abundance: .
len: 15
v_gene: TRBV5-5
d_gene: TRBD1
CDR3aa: CASIPGTGDQETQYF
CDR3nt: TGTGCCAGCATCCCCGGGACAGGGGACCAAGAGACCCAGTACTTC

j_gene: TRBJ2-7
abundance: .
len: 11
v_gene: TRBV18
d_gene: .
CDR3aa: CASSARDEQYF
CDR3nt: TGTGCCAGCTCAGCACGAGACGAGCAGTACTTC

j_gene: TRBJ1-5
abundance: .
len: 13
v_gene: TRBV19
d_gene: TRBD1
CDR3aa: CASSRTGVQPQHF
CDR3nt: TGTGCCAGTAGTCGGACAGGGGTTCAGCCCCAGCATTTT

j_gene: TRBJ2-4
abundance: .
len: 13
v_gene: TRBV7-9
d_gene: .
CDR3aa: CATSVLAKNIQYF
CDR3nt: TGTGCCACCTCCGTACTAGCCAAAAACATTCAGTACTTC

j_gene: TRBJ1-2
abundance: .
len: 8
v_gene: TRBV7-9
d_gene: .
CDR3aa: CASSADFF
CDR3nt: TGTGCCAGCAGCGCGGACTTTTTC

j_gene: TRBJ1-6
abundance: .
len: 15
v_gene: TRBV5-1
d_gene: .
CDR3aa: CASPVRSSYNSPLHF
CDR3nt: TGCGCCAGCCCAGTACGGAGCTCCTATAATTCACCCCTCCACTTT

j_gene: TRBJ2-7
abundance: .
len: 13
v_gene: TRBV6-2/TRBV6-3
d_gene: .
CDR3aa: CASSPRGLYEQYF
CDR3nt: TGTGCCAGCAGCCCCAGGGGCCTTTACGAGCAGTACTTC

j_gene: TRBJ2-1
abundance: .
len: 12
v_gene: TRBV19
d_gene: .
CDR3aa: CASKIANNEQFF
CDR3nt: TGTGCCAGTAAAATAGCGAACAATGAGCAGTTCTTC

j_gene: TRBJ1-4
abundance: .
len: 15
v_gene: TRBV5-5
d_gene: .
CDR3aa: CASSSPGFLAGKLFF
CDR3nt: TGTGCCAGCAGCTCGCCTGGATTTTTAGCCGGAAAACTGTTTTTT

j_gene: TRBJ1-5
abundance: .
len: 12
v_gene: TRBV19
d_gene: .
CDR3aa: CASSQQDQPQHF
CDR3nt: TGTGCCAGCTCACAACAGGATCAGCCCCAGCATTTT

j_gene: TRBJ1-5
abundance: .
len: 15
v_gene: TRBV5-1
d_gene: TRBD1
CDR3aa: CASRKWTGVNQPQHF
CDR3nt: TGCGCCAGCAGGAAATGGACAGGGGTCAATCAGCCCCAGCATTTT

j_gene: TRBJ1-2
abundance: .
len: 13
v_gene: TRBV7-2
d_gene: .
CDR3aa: CASSSTGNYGYTF
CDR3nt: TGTGCCAGCAGCTCAACAGGGAACTATGGCTACACCTTC

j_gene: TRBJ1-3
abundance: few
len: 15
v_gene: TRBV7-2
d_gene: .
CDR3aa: CASSPQGFSGNTIYF
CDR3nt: TGTGCCAGCAGCCCGCAGGGGTTCTCTGGAAACACCATATATTTT

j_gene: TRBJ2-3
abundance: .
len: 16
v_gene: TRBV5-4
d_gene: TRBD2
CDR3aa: CASSWTSGSYIDTQYF
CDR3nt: TGTGCCAGCAGTTGGACTAGCGGGAGTTATATAGATACGCAGTATTTT

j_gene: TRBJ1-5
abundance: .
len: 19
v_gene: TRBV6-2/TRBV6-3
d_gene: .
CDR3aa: CASSYDFKGGGFSNQPQHF
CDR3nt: TGTGCCAGCAGTTACGACTTTAAGGGTGGGGGGTTCAGCAATCAGCCCCAGCATTTT

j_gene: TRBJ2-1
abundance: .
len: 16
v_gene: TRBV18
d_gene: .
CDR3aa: CASSPLGSGSYNEQFF
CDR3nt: TGTGCCAGCTCACCACTCGGGAGTGGGTCCTACAATGAGCAGTTCTTC

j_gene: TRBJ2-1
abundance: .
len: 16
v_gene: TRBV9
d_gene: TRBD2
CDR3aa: CASSERGGSSYNEQFF
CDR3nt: TGTGCCAGCAGCGAACGGGGCGGGAGCTCCTACAATGAGCAGTTCTTC

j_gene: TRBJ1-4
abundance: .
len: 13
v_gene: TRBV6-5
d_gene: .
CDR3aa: CASRSQGREKLFF
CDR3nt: TGTGCCAGCAGGTCACAGGGACGGGAAAAACTGTTTTTT

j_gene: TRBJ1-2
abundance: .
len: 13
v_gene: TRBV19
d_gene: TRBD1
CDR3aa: CASTDRAVGGYTF
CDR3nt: TGTGCCAGTACCGACAGGGCGGTCGGTGGCTACACCTTC

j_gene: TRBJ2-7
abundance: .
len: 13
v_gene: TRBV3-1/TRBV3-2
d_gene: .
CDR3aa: CASSQDRFGEQYF
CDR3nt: TGTGCCAGCAGCCAAGACAGGTTCGGCGAGCAGTACTTC

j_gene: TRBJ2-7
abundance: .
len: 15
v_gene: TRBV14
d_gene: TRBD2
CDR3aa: CASSHVGLAGREQYF
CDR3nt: TGTGCCAGCAGCCATGTCGGACTAGCGGGAAGAGAGCAGTACTTC

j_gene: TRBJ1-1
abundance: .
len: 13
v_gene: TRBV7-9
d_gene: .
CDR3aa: CASSLGGLTEAFF
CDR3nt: TGTGCCAGCAGCTTAGGTGGGCTAACTGAAGCTTTCTTT

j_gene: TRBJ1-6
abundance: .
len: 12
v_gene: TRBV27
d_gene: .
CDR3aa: CASSPDRNLVHF
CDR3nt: TGTGCCAGCAGTCCCGACAGAAATTTGGTCCACTTT

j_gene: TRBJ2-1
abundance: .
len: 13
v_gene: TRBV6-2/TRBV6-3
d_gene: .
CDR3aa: CASSFGTWGEQFF
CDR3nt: TGTGCCAGCAGTTTCGGGACATGGGGTGAGCAGTTCTTC

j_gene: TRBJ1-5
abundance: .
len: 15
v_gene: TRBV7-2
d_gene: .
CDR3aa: CASSLVWDISQPQHF
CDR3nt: TGTGCCAGCAGCTTAGTTTGGGACATTTCCCAGCCCCAGCATTTT

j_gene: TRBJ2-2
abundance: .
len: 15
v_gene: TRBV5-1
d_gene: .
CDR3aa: CASSPIQGSAGELFF
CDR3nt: TGCGCCAGCAGCCCAATACAGGGCTCCGCCGGGGAGCTGTTTTTT

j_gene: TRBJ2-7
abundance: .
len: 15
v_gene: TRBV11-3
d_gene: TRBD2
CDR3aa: CASSLGLDSSYEQYF
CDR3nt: TGTGCCAGCAGCTTGGGACTAGACAGCTCCTACGAGCAGTACTTC

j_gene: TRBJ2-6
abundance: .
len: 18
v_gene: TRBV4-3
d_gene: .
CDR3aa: CASSPYVSQGAGANVLTF
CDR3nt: TGCGCCAGCAGCCCGTACGTTTCACAGGGAGCTGGGGCCAACGTCCTGACTTTC

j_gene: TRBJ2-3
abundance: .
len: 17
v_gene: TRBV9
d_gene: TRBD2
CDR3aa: CASSTPSGSAFTDTQYF
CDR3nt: TGTGCCAGCAGCACCCCTAGCGGGAGTGCGTTCACAGATACGCAGTATTTT

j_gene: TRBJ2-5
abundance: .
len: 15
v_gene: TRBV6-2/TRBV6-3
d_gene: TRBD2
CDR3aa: CASSPYGLAGKTQYF
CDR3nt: TGTGCCAGCAGCCCTTACGGACTAGCGGGAAAGACCCAGTACTTC

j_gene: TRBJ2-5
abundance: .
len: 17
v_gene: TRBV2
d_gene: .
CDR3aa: CASSEIRPGPIQETQYF
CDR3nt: TGTGCCAGCAGTGAAATACGGCCAGGTCCCATCCAAGAGACCCAGTACTTC

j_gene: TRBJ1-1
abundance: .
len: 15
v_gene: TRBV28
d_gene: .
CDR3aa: CASSFWGDGLTEAFF
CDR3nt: TGTGCCAGCAGTTTTTGGGGGGACGGTCTGACTGAAGCTTTCTTT

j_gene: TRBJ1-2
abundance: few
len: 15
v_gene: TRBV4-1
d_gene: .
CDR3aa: CASSQTTGMFYGYTF
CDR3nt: TGCGCCAGCAGCCAAACAACCGGGATGTTCTATGGCTACACCTTC